This TCR beta chain stems from a study of OX40 agonist ivuxolimab in advanced cancers. Germline lookup yields CDR1 MDHEN and CDR2 SYDVKM. The V end lost 5 bases, the J end lost 2 bases, and 12 bases lay between the germline ends. The CDR3 covers 14 residues. The protocol was immunoSEQ multiplex PCR, while the TCRdb copy is restricted to in-frame clones and leaves out a portion. The table records about 46,000 clones, under 90% of them present only once. This receptor was taken from an adult with an advanced solid tumor such as melanoma, head and neck, liver or kidney cancer. The V call is TRBV28, the J call TRBJ1-2, with D perhaps TRBD1 (5 bases). The source was CD4+ or CD8+ T cells sorted from blood, collected in a trial of the OX40 agonist ivuxolimab. The CDR3 DNA reads TGTGCCAGCAGTCTTACACAGGAAAACTATGGCTACACCTTC. It translates to CASSLTQENYGYTF.